This TCR beta chain was documented in a study of shared clonotypes between healthy human individuals. In regard to this clone: Its matching antigen is unknown.

The protocol was immunoSEQ multiplex PCR, while the TCRdb copy is restricted to in-frame clones and leaves out a portion. The sample includes about 2.1 million clones, around 95% of them seen just once. Positive CCR7 selection of CD45RO-negative cells yielded the naive CD8 cells, and terminally differentiated effector memory CD45RA+ cells were excluded. The CDR3 is 16 residues long. The V gene's germline CDR1 is MNHNY and CDR2 SVGAGI (reference sequence). The V end was cut by 4 bases, the J end by 8 bases, with 21 bases between. Overall study results and limits: Relative to their counterparts shared across all four donors, non-shared clonotypes exhibited diminished generation probabilities. Sorted-subset sequencing, rarefaction showed, was incomplete despite large depth.

The chain couples TRBV6-6 to TRBJ2-1; no clear D. The origin of this receptor is a man aged 18 to 30 in good health. Some clones in this sample may be carry-over from other donors' samples. Source material: naive CD8+ T cells from PBMCs. This CDR3 reads CASSSPPRSRGDEQFF. The CDR3 nucleotides are TGTGCCAGCAGTTCTCCCCCAAGATCCCGTGGGGATGAGCAGTTCTTC.